This T cell receptor (beta chain) came from a study of T-cell reconstitution after alpha-beta-depleted transplantation in children (TCRdb year 2016). With respect to the entire study: Using TCR repertoire profiling, the study followed T-cell immune reconstitution in a quantitative way in children after TCRalphabeta/CD19-depleted allogeneic hematopoietic cell transplantation.

Overall study outcomes, separate from this receptor: Hyperexpanded clone frequencies declined over subsequent months; after one year, T-cell counts and TCRbeta diversity were mostly attributed to newly produced T cells. In some patients, the high TCRbeta diversity seen at day 60 was put down to recipient T cells and intrathymic progenitors that had survived conditioning. Apparently early alphabetaT-cell count recovery about two months after transplant reportedly relied on only several hundred rapidly expanded clones derived from non-depleted graft cells.

The treatment or condition tag for this specimen amounts to: allogeneic hematopoietic cell transplantation with graft depleted of TCRalphabeta T cells and CD19 B cells. The transplant recipients were children given TCRalphabeta/CD19-depleted allogeneic hematopoietic cell grafts. Many counts were recorded for this clonotype. Its cognate antigen has yet to be identified. Per-base qualities were not stored, and no clone one base away is much larger. Via the germline V gene, CDR1 is MNHEY and CDR2 SVGEGT. From its cysteine to its phenylalanine, the CDR3 spans 12 amino acids. Just CDR3 DNA is preserved here, 36 bases in frame from base 1. Trimming costs V 7 bases and J 5 bases, and their ends lie 9 bases apart. Library generation was performed with PCR. The sequencer was an Illumina HiSeq 2500. To normalize quantification of the TCRbeta repertoire, the TCR libraries were built with molecular barcoding that relied on unique molecular identifiers. Through fastp at Q25 and MiXCR, TCRdb rebuilt clones from the public reads, retaining in-frame beta chains. Each CDR3 protein gets just one entry, which takes the most common genes and DNA from the rows behind it. The sample yields 550,000 to 600,000 distinct CDR3 sequences; under 30% were counted once. The ten largest clonotypes hold roughly 13% of the sample.

The TCR sequence derives from a boy less than two years old who had a stem cell transplant for acute myeloid leukemia, so the T cells may come from the graft donor. The chain was built from TRBV6-2 or TRBV6-3 and TRBJ2-1; no D gene is confidently identified. Sequencing used PBMCs, mostly from graft donor cells, obtained 360 days after TCRalphabeta/CD19-depleted stem cell transplant. CDR3 loop: CASIMDHNEQFF. In nucleotides, the sequence is TGTGCCAGCATAATGGACCACAATGAGCAGTTCTTC.